This T cell receptor beta chain was sequenced for a study of T cells in Graves' hyperthyroidism and ophthalmopathy. CDR1 MDHEN and CDR2 SYDVKM come from the germline V gene. The CDR3 sequence is 14 residues long. The ends were cut back, 6 bases at V and 6 bases at J, with 18 bases in the middle. This clonotype occurred once. As the CDR3 is not closed by the conserved phenylalanine or tryptophan, this likely results from a read error. Amplification of TCR beta CDR3 regions used RNA as the template. First-round RT-PCR targeting the TCR CDR3 was performed with the HTBI primer set. In TCRdb, the multiplex PCR reads were re-called with MiXCR into one record per CDR3 protein. The sample has under 550,000 distinct CDR3 sequences; roughly an eighth are singletons.

The gene calls are TRBV28 and TRBJ2-7, with TRBD1 as a possible D gene (6 bases). The sequencing input was blood. This receptor was identified in a woman younger than 30 with Graves' hyperthyroidism. The CDR3 reads CASSPTGTSGEQYS. The CDR3 nucleotides are TGTGCCAGCAGCCCCACGGGGACAAGTGGCGAGCAGTACTCC.